The sequence of this T cell receptor (beta chain) was determined in a study of blood T cell repertoires in COVID-19. Study information: Samples came from the United States, Italy and Spain, spanning acute and convalescent COVID-19. PBMCs, B-cell-depleted T cells, or T cells provided the cDNA or gDNA that made up the material.

In the source study's methods: From reference gene primer amplification, estimates of nucleated cell counts were derived. TCRdb's table, derived via immunoSEQ multiplex PCR, lists solely in-frame clones and lacks some. V, J and clone size are taken as reported in that table, and D and trimming were inferred from the DNA itself. The top ten clones hold 6.5% to 7% of a sample with approximately 390,000 clones, about 90% of them seen once. The V end lost 6 bases, the J end lost 1 base, and 9 bases lay between the germline ends. The CDR3 contains 14 residues. Germline V gene sequence: CDR1 SNHLY, CDR2 FYNNEI.

The chain links TRBV2 to TRBJ2-2; D remains unclear. The sequence derives from a man aged 18 to 30 with active or convalescent COVID-19. Sequencing was performed on peripheral blood. CDR3 protein: CASRETKNTGELFF. CDR3 DNA sequence: TGTGCCAGCAGAGAAACAAAGAACACCGGGGAGCTGTTTTTT.